Listed here are 26 T cell receptor beta chains from one sample, sequenced in a study of glioma-infiltrating T cells. TCR alpha and beta CDR3 regions were amplified from RNA using iRepertoire nested multiplex PCR. MiXCR, run by TCRdb on the multiplex PCR reads, gives a single entry per CDR3 protein. The sample holds about 99,000 distinct CDR3 sequences; around 30% are singletons and the top ten take 44%. Specimen: glioma tissue, nonneoplastic brain tissue, or PBMCs (not recorded which). Receptors were obtained from a human donor with low-grade glioma or glioblastoma, undergoing nonglioma brain surgery, or in good health (not recorded which).

Regarding this clonotype: Since a much larger clone is just one base distant, this may be a read error. In DNA form, the CDR3 reads TGTGCCAGTTTCAGGGGGGACTATTGCTACACCTTC. Amino acid sequence: CASFRGDYCYTF. The chain recombines TRBV2 with TRBJ1-2; 7 bases are a match to TRBD1. The CDR3 has 12 residues. From germline, CDR1 is SNHLY and CDR2 FYNNEI.

This clonotype was recorded a few times. The chain is built from TRBV7-9 and TRBJ1-4; D may be TRBD1 (5 bases). Germline loops: CDR1 SEHNR, CDR2 FQNEAQ (reference sequence). This CDR3 has 10 residues. Trimming left V 5 bases short and J 12 bases short, with 7 bases between. CDR3 sequence (DNA): TGTGCCAGCAGCCCGGGGGAACTGTTTTTT. This encodes CASSPGELFF.

This clonotype was counted many times. This sequence joins TRBV7-9 and TRBJ2-5, with TRBD2 matching 11 bases. Germline-derived CDR1 and CDR2 are SEHNR and FQNEAQ (reference sequence). Trimming cost V 5 bases and J 5 bases; bases outside gene matches: 4. The CDR3 totals 14 residues. This chain's CDR3 is CASSPRTSGETQYF. CDR3 DNA sequence: TGTGCCAGCAGCCCACGGACTAGCGGGGAGACCCAGTACTTC. The variable domain in full, with the rest retrieved from reference TRBV7-9 and TRBJ2-5, is DTGVSQNPRHKITKRGQNVTFRCDPISEHNRLYWYRQTLGQGPEFLTYFQNEAQLEKSRLLSDRFSAERPKGSFSTLEIQRTEQGDSAMYLCASSPRTSGETQYFGPGTRLLVL.

This clonotype was counted many times. The rearrangement joins TRBV3-1 to TRBJ2-3; D is unresolved. The V gene's germline CDR1 is LGHDT and CDR2 YNNKEL (reference sequence). Trimming cost V 0 bases and J 0 bases, with 13 bases left between them. This CDR3 comprises 17 residues. The DNA of the CDR3 is TGTGCCAGCAGCCAAGATTACCTCTTGTCTAGCACAGATACGCAGTATTTT. Protein: CASSQDYLLSSTDTQYF.

The J gene is TRBJ2-5, the V gene TRBV4-2; 10 bases map to TRBD2. V shed 0 bases, J shed 5 bases, and the junction held 6 bases outside the gene matches. The CDR3 sequence is 16 residues long. Looked up from germline, CDR1 is LGHNA and CDR2 is YNFKEQ. CDR3 residues: CASSQEPLAGVETQYF. The CDR3 nucleotides are TGTGCCAGCAGCCAAGAACCTCTAGCGGGGGTGGAGACCCAGTACTTC.

This chain uses TRBV5-4 with TRBJ1-6; 7 bases are a match to TRBD1. Germline values: CDR1 SGHNT, CDR2 YYREEE (reference sequence). The CDR3 contains 15 residues. The trim removed 4 bases at V and 7 bases at J, leaving 8 bases unmatched. CDR3 DNA sequence: TGTGCCAGCAGCCAATACAGGGGAGGAAATTCACCCCTCCACTTT. This translates into CASSQYRGGNSPLHF.

This clonotype was found many times. This CDR3 is CASSPGAGRETQYF. CDR3 DNA: TGTGCCAGCTCCCCGGGCGCTGGTCGGGAGACCCAGTACTTC. The V and J genes are TRBV18 and TRBJ2-5; D is ambiguous. The length of the CDR3 is 14 residues. Trimming stripped 6 bases from V and 5 bases from J, with 16 bases between. Germline V CDR1 and CDR2: KGHSH, LQKENI.

In this sample, this clonotype turned up a few times. Since a much larger clone is just one base distant, this may be a read error. The chain carries TRBV6-2 or TRBV6-3 and TRBJ1-1; 9 positions agree with TRBD1. The CDR3 consists of 17 residues. Trimming took 6 bases from V and 4 from J; bases not matched to a gene: 15. Germline V CDR1 and CDR2: MNHEY, SVGEGT. The CDR3 reads CASSRDTGGGWGTEAFF. The DNA of the CDR3 is TGTGCCAGCAGCCGAGATACAGGGGGCGGGTGGGGCACTGAAGCTTTCTTT.

V gene TRBV7-9 combines with J gene TRBJ2-4, with D possibly matching TRBD2 (5 bases). The V end lost 1 base, the J end lost 9 bases, and 10 bases lay between the germline ends. The V gene's germline CDR1 is SEHNR and CDR2 FQNEAQ (reference sequence). The CDR3 loop spans 13 amino acids. The CDR3 nucleotides read TGTGCCAGCAGCTTAGGGAGGCGAGGCATTCAGTACTTC. The encoded protein is CASSLGRRGIQYF.

The genes are TRBV27 and TRBJ2-3, with a tentative D call TRBD1 (6 bases). Trimming removed 0 bases from V and 5 bases from J, with 12 bases in between. This CDR3 is 15 amino acids long. Germline CDR1 reads MNHEY; CDR2 reads SMNVEV (reference sequence). Here the CDR3 reads CASSLSARGEDTQYF. For the CDR3, the DNA is TGTGCCAGCAGTTTATCGGCCAGGGGAGAAGATACGCAGTATTTT.

In the case of this clonotype: A much larger clone lies a single base off, so this may be a read error. The V gene is TRBV7-9, the J gene TRBJ2-5; possible D gene TRBD1, 6 bases. Germline CDR1 is SEHNR and CDR2 is FQNEAQ (reference sequence). V lost 5 bases, J lost 1 base, and 14 bases lay in between. The CDR3 is 15 amino acids. CDR3 sequence (DNA): TGTGCCAGCAGCATCAACGGACAGTTCCAAGAGACCCAGTACTTC. Amino acid sequence: CASSINGQFQETQYF.

The table lists this clonotype with a few counts. CDR3 in DNA: TGTGCCAGCAGCTTACAGTTTACTGGCTACACCTTC. Encoded protein: CASSLQFTGYTF. The gene calls are TRBV7-9 and TRBJ1-2; no clear D gene. Germline CDR1 reads SEHNR; CDR2 reads FQNEAQ (reference sequence). Trimming took off 2 bases at V and 7 bases at J, with 8 bases between the two ends. The CDR3 is 12 amino acids. Full variable domain (missing parts from reference TRBV7-9 and TRBJ1-2): DTGVSQNPRHKITKRGQNVTFRCDPISEHNRLYWYRQTLGQGPEFLTYFQNEAQLEKSRLLSDRFSAERPKGSFSTLEIQRTEQGDSAMYLCASSLQFTGYTFGSGTRLTVV.

This clonotype was detected many times. The chain links TRBV20-1 to TRBJ2-7; no clear D. The germline CDR1 and CDR2 sequences are DFQATT and SNEGSKA (reference sequence). This CDR3 comprises 13 residues. V lost 3 bases, J lost 4 bases, and 13 bases lay in between. The CDR3 spells CSASRVVVYEQYF. The CDR3 region has the DNA TGCAGTGCTAGCCGAGTAGTAGTTTACGAGCAGTACTTC.

The J gene is TRBJ1-1, the V gene TRBV7-8, with D unresolved. The CDR3 extends over 14 amino acids. V lost 5 bases to trimming and J lost 1 base, with 11 bases between them. CDR1 and CDR2 (germline): SGHVS, FQNEAQ. The CDR3 DNA is TGTGCCAGCAGCGGAATGACAAGGAACACTGAAGCTTTCTTT. Residues: CASSGMTRNTEAFF.

This sequence joins TRBV7-2 and TRBJ2-7; TRBD2 agrees at 12 bases. This CDR3 spans 16 amino acids. Trimming at V came to 1 base and at J to 7 bases, leaving 8 bases not matched to a gene. Germline V gives CDR1 SGHTA, CDR2 FQGNSA. CDR3 coding DNA: TGTGCCAGCAGCTTAGTAGCCCTAGCGGGGGGGGGTGAGCAGTACTTC. Translated: CASSLVALAGGGEQYF.

A few counts support this clonotype. The chain couples TRBV5-1 to TRBJ2-3; TRBD2 might be the D (6 bases). Per germline, CDR1 SGHRS and CDR2 YFSETQ. V was shortened by 8 bases and J by 0 bases, with 16 bases between the two germline ends. This CDR3 spans 15 amino acids. DNA for the CDR3: TGCGCCAGTACATACGGGGGATTGAGCACAGATACGCAGTATTTT. This codes for CASTYGGLSTDTQYF. Using reference TRBV5-1 and TRBJ2-3 for the parts outside the CDR3, the full variable domain is KAGVTQTPRYLIKTRGQQVTLSCSPISGHRSVSWYQQTPGQGLQFLFEYFSETQRNKGNFPGRFSGRQFSNSRSEMNVSTLELGDSALYLCASTYGGLSTDTQYFGPGTRLTVL.

This clonotype was seen only a few times. The CDR3 sequence: CASSSGSGRDTQYF. The CDR3 nucleotides read TGTGCCAGCAGCTCAGGATCGGGGAGAGATACGCAGTATTTT. V is TRBV7-3 and J is TRBJ2-3; perhaps TRBD2 as D (5 bases). The germline V and J ends were trimmed by 4 bases and 5 bases, with 13 bases remaining between them. Per the germline V gene, CDR1 is SGHTA and CDR2 is FQGTGA. The length of the CDR3 is 14 residues.

The V gene is TRBV7-2, the J gene TRBJ2-2, with TRBD2 matching over 7 bases. V shed 5 bases, J shed 7 bases, and the junction held 10 bases outside the gene matches. The germline CDR1 and CDR2 sequences are SGHTA and FQGNSA. The CDR3 length is 15 residues. DNA for the CDR3: TGTGCCAGCAGCCCCTTATGGGGGGGGATCGGGGAGCTGTTTTTT. Encoded protein: CASSPLWGGIGELFF.

CDR3 bases: TGTGCCAGCAGCTTACAGGGGGCGGGGGAAAAACTGTTTTTT. This sequence encodes CASSLQGAGEKLFF. The rearrangement joins TRBV7-2 to TRBJ1-4; 8 nucleotides agree with TRBD1. Trimming took 2 bases from V and 8 from J; bases not matched to a gene: 4. CDR3 size: 14 residues. Germline lookup yields CDR1 SGHTA and CDR2 FQGNSA.

Concerning this clonotype: Given a much more abundant clone one base away, this may be a read error. This chain joins TRBV7-2 and TRBJ2-3; 9 bases fit TRBD2. J gave up 5 bases and V 4 bases, and 13 bases lay outside the gene matches. Germline loops: CDR1 SGHTA, CDR2 FQGNSA. The CDR3 extends over 17 amino acids. The CDR3 sequence is CASSSQWGGGAVDTQYF. The CDR3 nucleotides are TGTGCCAGCAGCTCCCAGTGGGGCGGGGGGGCGGTAGATACGCAGTATTTT.

The V call is TRBV5-1, the J call TRBJ2-1, with TRBD2 as a possible D gene (5 bases). Trimming shortened V by 4 bases and J by 7 bases, and 12 bases separated the two germline ends. This CDR3 spans 13 amino acids. Germline V gene lookup returns CDR1 SGHRS and CDR2 YFSETQ. CDR3: CASSPDFSNEQFF. DNA for the CDR3: TGCGCCAGCAGCCCGGACTTTAGTAATGAGCAGTTCTTC.

The table lists this clonotype with many counts. This chain links TRBV20-1 with TRBJ2-3; D is possibly TRBD1 or TRBD2 (5 bases each). The CDR3 sequence is 15 residues long. The germline gives CDR1 DFQATT, CDR2 SNEGSKA (reference sequence). With 4 bases removed from V and 4 bases from J, the gap between germline ends came to 18 bases. The CDR3 coding sequence is TGCAGTGCTATACCCCCGGTTGAGGGGTCAGATACGCAGTATTTT. Encoded protein: CSAIPPVEGSDTQYF.

The table lists this clonotype with many counts. The chain recombines TRBV4-2 with TRBJ2-5, with a weak D call TRBD2 (6 bases). The V gene lost 0 bases and the J gene lost 6 bases, with 14 bases spanning the gap. CDR1 LGHNA and CDR2 YNFKEQ come from the germline V gene. There are 15 residues in the CDR3. CDR3 amino acids: CASSQDQAGRKTQYF. The CDR3 DNA is TGTGCCAGCAGCCAAGATCAAGCGGGTCGGAAGACCCAGTACTTC.

This clonotype was seen repeatedly, ten times or more. The chain is built from TRBV20-1 and TRBJ1-5; 7 bases map to TRBD1. CDR1 DFQATT and CDR2 SNEGSKA come from the germline V gene (reference sequence). This CDR3 has 14 residues. After removal of 5 bases from V and 10 bases from J, the junction contained 14 bases not matched to a gene. The CDR3 region is CSASPTGPEPPQHF. CDR3 nucleotides: TGCAGTGCTTCCCCGACAGGGCCGGAGCCTCCCCAGCATTTT.

This clonotype has just a few counts. The chain couples TRBV7-2 to TRBJ1-6; 9 positions match TRBD1. The CDR3 runs 14 residues. Germline loops: CDR1 SGHTA, CDR2 FQGNSA. Trimming at V came to 5 bases and at J to 10 bases, leaving 6 bases not matched to a gene. CDR3 coding DNA: TGTGCCAGCAGCCACCGGGACAGGGACTCACCCCTCCACTTT. Protein sequence: CASSHRDRDSPLHF.

This clonotype was recorded at least ten times. This chain joins TRBV2 and TRBJ1-1, with D possibly being TRBD1 (6 bases). V dropped 6 bases and J dropped 1 base, with 15 bases sitting between them. The CDR3 has 15 amino acids. Germline V gene data show CDR1 as SNHLY and CDR2 as FYNNEI. The CDR3 spells CASSLTGTPNTEAFF. The CDR3 DNA reads TGTGCCAGCAGCCTTACCGGGACACCGAACACTGAAGCTTTCTTT.